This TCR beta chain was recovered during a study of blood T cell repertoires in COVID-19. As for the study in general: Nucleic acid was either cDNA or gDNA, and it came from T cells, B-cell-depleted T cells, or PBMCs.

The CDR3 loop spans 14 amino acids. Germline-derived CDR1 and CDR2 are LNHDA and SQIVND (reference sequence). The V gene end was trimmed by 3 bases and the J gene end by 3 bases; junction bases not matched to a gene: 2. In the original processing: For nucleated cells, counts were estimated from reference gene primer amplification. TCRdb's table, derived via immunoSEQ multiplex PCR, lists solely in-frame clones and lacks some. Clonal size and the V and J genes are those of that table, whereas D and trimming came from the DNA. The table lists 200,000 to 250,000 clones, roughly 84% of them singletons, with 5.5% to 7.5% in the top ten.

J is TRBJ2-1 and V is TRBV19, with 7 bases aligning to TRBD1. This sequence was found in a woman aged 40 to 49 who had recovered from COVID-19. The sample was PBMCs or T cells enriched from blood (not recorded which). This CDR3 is CASSMGTVYNEQFF. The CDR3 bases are TGTGCCAGTAGTATGGGGACAGTCTACAATGAGCAGTTCTTC. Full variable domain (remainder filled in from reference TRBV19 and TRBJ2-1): DGGITQSPKYLFRKEGQNVTLSCEQNLNHDAMYWYRQDPGQGLRLIYYSQIVNDFQKGDIAEGYSVSREKKESFPLTVTSAQKNPTAFYLCASSMGTVYNEQFFGPGTRLTVL.